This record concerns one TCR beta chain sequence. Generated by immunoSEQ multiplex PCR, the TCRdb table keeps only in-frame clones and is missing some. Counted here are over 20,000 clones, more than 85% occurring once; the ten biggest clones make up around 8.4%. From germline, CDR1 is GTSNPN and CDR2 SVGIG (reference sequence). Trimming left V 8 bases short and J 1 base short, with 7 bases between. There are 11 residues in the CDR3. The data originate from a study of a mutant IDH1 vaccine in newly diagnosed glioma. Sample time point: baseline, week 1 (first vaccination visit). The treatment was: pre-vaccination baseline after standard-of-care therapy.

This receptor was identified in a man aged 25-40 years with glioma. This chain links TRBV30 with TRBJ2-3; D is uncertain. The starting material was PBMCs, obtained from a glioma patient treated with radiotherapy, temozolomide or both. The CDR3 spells CAPGGTDTQYF. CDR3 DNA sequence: TGTGCCCCCGGCGGCACAGATACGCAGTATTTT.